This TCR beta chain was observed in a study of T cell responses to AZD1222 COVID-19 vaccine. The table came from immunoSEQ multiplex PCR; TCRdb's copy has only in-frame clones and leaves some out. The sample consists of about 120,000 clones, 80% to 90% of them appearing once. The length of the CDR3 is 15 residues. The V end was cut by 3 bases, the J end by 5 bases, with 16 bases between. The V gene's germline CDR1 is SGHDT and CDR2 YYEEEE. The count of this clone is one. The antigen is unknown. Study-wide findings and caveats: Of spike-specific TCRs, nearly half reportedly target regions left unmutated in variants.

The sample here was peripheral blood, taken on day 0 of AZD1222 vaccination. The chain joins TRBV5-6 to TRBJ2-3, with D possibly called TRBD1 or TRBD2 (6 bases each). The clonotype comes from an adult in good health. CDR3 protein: CASSSPTGAGDTQYF. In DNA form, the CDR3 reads TGTGCCAGCAGCTCCCCCACGGGGGCGGGAGATACGCAGTATTTT.